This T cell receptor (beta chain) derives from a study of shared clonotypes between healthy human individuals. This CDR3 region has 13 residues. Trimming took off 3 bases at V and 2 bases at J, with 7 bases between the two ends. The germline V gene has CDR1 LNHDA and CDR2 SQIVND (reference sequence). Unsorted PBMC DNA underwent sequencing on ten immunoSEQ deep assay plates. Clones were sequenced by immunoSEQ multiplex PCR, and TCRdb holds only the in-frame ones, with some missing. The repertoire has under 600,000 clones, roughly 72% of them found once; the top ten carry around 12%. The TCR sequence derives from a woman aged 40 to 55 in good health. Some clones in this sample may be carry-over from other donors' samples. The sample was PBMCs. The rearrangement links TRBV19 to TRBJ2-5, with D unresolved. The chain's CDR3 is CASSIMGQETQYF. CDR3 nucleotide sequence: TGTGCCAGTAGTATTATGGGTCAAGAGACCCAGTACTTC.